Presented here are 17 T cell receptor beta chains from one specimen sequenced in a study of cytomegalovirus exposure and HLA in healthy donors. The PCR made use of 60 Vbeta and 13 Jbeta primers. Profiling relied on immunoSEQ multiplex PCR, and the TCRdb table lists in-frame clones only, not all of them. This table holds around 92,000 clones, more than 60% found once. The sample was PBMCs. The source is a human donor in good health.

This sequence joins TRBV5-4 and TRBJ1-6; 8 bases map to TRBD1. The V segment lost 4 bases and the J segment 7 bases; nucleotides outside the gene matches: 4. CDR3 length: 14 residues. Germline V gives CDR1 SGHNT, CDR2 YYREEE (reference sequence). The CDR3 is CASSLGQANSPLHF. CDR3 nucleotide sequence: TGTGCCAGCAGCCTGGGACAGGCAAATTCACCCCTCCACTTT. Combining the CDR3 with reference TRBV5-4 and TRBJ1-6 gives the whole variable domain ETGVTQSPTHLIKTRGQQVTLRCSSQSGHNTVSWYQQALGQGPQFIFQYYREEENGRGNFPPRFSGLQFPNYSSELNVNALELDDSALYLCASSLGQANSPLHFGNGTRLTVT.

The V gene is TRBV6-1, the J gene TRBJ2-2, with 10 bases fitting TRBD2. Germline V lookup: CDR1 MNHNS, CDR2 SASEGT. With 6 bases clipped from V and 6 bases from J, the junction kept 7 bases outside the gene matches. The CDR3 has 15 amino acids. The CDR3, as DNA: TGTGCCAGCAGCAGAGCGGGAGGGCCGCCCGGGGAGCTGTTTTTT. It translates to CASSRAGGPPGELFF.

The chain employs TRBV11-2 and TRBJ1-4; 7 positions agree with TRBD1. Germline values: CDR1 SGHAT, CDR2 FQNNGV. The V segment lost 5 bases and the J segment 3 bases; nucleotides outside the gene matches: 9. This CDR3 has 16 amino acids. As DNA, the CDR3 is TGTGCCAGCAGCCACCTGTGGGGACAGTCTAATGAAAAACTGTTTTTT. Protein sequence: CASSHLWGQSNEKLFF.

The rearrangement uses TRBV7-9 and TRBJ1-6; no clear D. Germline loops: CDR1 SEHNR, CDR2 FQNEAQ (reference sequence). V was trimmed by 4 bases and J by 5 bases, leaving 18 bases between them. The CDR3 sequence is 17 residues long. The CDR3 DNA sequence: TGTGCCAGCAGCTGGAAAGGTCGGGTGGTAAATAATTCACCCCTCCACTTT. It specifies CASSWKGRVVNNSPLHF.

V is TRBV2 and J is TRBJ2-7, with D tentatively TRBD2 (6 bases). CDR3 size: 14 residues. Germline V gives CDR1 SNHLY, CDR2 FYNNEI. V lost 8 bases and J lost 2, with 16 bases in between. The CDR3 nucleotides read TGTGCCAGCGGGGAGGCTCTCCCACCCTACGAGCAGTACTTC. Translation: CASGEALPPYEQYF.

CDR3 DNA sequence: TGTGCCAGCAGCCAGGAGAGCGGAAAGTTTGAGCAGTTCTTC. This gives the protein CASSQESGKFEQFF. The chain employs TRBV14 and TRBJ2-1, with D possibly matching TRBD2 (5 bases). This CDR3 spans 14 amino acids. V was cut by 3 bases and J by 9 bases, with 15 bases left in between. The V gene's germline CDR1 is SGHDN and CDR2 FVKESK.

V usage is TRBV6-5 and J usage is TRBJ2-7, with TRBD2 matching over 10 bases. The CDR3 is 14 amino acids. Trimming cost V 6 bases and J 5 bases; bases outside gene matches: 7. CDR1 and CDR2 (germline): MNHEY, SVGAGI. CDR3 nucleotides: TGTGCCAGCAGGCGAACTAGCGGGGTTCACGAGCAGTACTTC. Amino acid sequence: CASRRTSGVHEQYF.

This chain connects TRBV27 to TRBJ2-5; TRBD2 matches 14 bases. With V trimmed by 9 bases and J by 5 bases, 8 bases remained unmatched. The CDR3 covers 15 residues. Germline CDR1 reads MNHEY; CDR2 reads SMNVEV (reference sequence). CDR3 protein: CARTRLAGGRETQYF. The CDR3 DNA reads TGTGCCAGGACCCGACTAGCGGGGGGGCGGGAGACCCAGTACTTC.

Regarding this clone: The same CDR3 is also encoded by other DNA sequences in this sample. V gene TRBV5-1 combines with J gene TRBJ1-2; TRBD1 matches 12 bases. V shed 0 bases, J shed 8 bases, and the junction held 5 bases outside the gene matches. The CDR3 length is 15 residues. Germline loops: CDR1 SGHRS, CDR2 YFSETQ. The CDR3 spells CASSLEGQGAGGYTF. The CDR3, as DNA: TGCGCCAGCAGCTTGGAGGGACAGGGGGCGGGAGGCTACACCTTC.

This clone turned up a few times. The chain has TRBV25-1 and TRBJ2-6, with D possibly being TRBD1 (5 bases). Between the trimmed V and J ends, which lost 4 bases and 4 bases, there was a span of 11 bases. Per the germline V gene, CDR1 is MGHDK and CDR2 is SYGVNS. CDR3 size: 15 residues. CDR3 residues: CASSVLGLGANVLTF. The DNA of the CDR3 is TGTGCCAGCAGTGTCTTGGGGCTAGGGGCCAACGTCCTGACTTTC. Full variable domain (rest looked up from reference TRBV25-1 and TRBJ2-6): EADIYQTPRYLVIGTGKKITLECSQTMGHDKMYWYQQDPGMELHLIHYSYGVNSTEKGDLSSESTVSRIRTEHFPLTLESARPSHTSQYLCASSVLGLGANVLTFGAGSRLTVL.

This clone was counted only a few times. The V gene is TRBV5-6, the J gene TRBJ1-4, with D possibly matching TRBD1 (6 bases). This CDR3 has 15 residues. Trimming took off 2 bases at V and 3 bases at J, with 11 bases between the two ends. Germline CDR1 reads SGHDT; CDR2 reads YYEEEE. The CDR3 region is CASSFRGRSNEKLFF. CDR3 nucleotide sequence: TGTGCCAGCAGCTTCAGGGGCCGGTCTAATGAAAAACTGTTTTTT.

The CDR3 spells CASSGLVGPGELFF. The CDR3 DNA reads TGTGCCAGTTCGGGACTAGTTGGTCCCGGGGAGCTGTTTTTT. V is TRBV9 and J is TRBJ2-2; 8 bases are a match to TRBD2. The CDR3 totals 14 residues. Trimming at V came to 8 bases and at J to 6 bases, leaving 9 bases not matched to a gene. Germline CDR1 reads SGDLS; CDR2 reads YYNGEE. The full variable domain, with the rest looked up from reference TRBV9 and TRBJ2-2, is DSGVTQTPKHLITATGQRVTLRCSPRSGDLSVYWYQQSLDQGLQFLIQYYNGEERAKGNILERFSAQQFPDLHSELNLSSLELGDSALYFCASSGLVGPGELFFGEGSRLTVL.

The chain uses TRBV13 and TRBJ1-2; TRBD1 matches 9 bases. Germline trimming cut 2 bases from V and 5 bases from J; bases unmatched to any gene: 6. CDR3 size: 15 residues. Germline V gene lookup returns CDR1 PRHDT and CDR2 FYEKMQ (reference sequence). CDR3 bases: TGTGCCAGCAGCTTACAACAGGGGGCAGGTTATGGCTACACCTTC. Its protein is CASSLQQGAGYGYTF. The variable domain in full, with the rest retrieved from reference TRBV13 and TRBJ1-2, is AAGVIQSPRHLIKEKRETATLKCYPIPRHDTVYWYQQGPGQDPQFLISFYEKMQSDKGSIPDRFSAQQFSDYHSELNMSSLELGDSALYFCASSLQQGAGYGYTFGSGTRLTVV.

The chain uses TRBV4-3 and TRBJ2-4, with 7 bases identical to TRBD2. The CDR3 extends over 17 amino acids. V lost 0 bases and J lost 1; bases outside the gene matches: 6. Germline assignment: CDR1 LGHNA and CDR2 YSLEER. The CDR3 DNA sequence: TGCGCCAGCAGCCAAGATGAGGGAGGGTTGGCCAAAAACATTCAGTACTTC. The encoded protein is CASSQDEGGLAKNIQYF.

The chain uses TRBV5-1 and TRBJ1-5; a weak D match, TRBD1 (5 bases). Germline V gene sequence: CDR1 SGHRS, CDR2 YFSETQ. The V end was cut by 0 bases, the J end by 6 bases, with 13 bases between. The CDR3 length is 15 residues. The CDR3 here is CASSLGAGIGQPQHF. The CDR3 bases are TGCGCCAGCAGCTTGGGGGCAGGGATCGGTCAGCCCCAGCATTTT.

The J gene is TRBJ1-5, the V gene TRBV6-1, with a tentative D call TRBD1 (5 bases). Per the germline V gene, CDR1 is MNHNS and CDR2 is SASEGT. V lost 6 bases and J lost 0, with 9 bases in between. This CDR3 contains 14 residues. The CDR3 DNA follows: TGTGCCAGCAGGATGACAGATAGCAATCAGCCCCAGCATTTT. Translated: CASRMTDSNQPQHF.

The chain is built from TRBV19 and TRBJ2-5; D possibly corresponds to TRBD2 (6 bases). TRBJ2-7 explains the end of the DNA better; the J call may be wrong. The V gene's germline CDR1 is LNHDA and CDR2 SQIVND (reference sequence). The CDR3 has 14 amino acids. The CDR3 is CASSISLRGDEQYF. CDR3 coding DNA: TGTGCCAGTAGTATCTCCTTGCGGGGAGACGAGCAGTACTTC.